The 9 T cell receptor beta chains listed next were all sequenced from one sample in a study of tumor and adjacent non-tumor tissue in lung cancer. This sample's RNA came from whole unsorted tissue. Distant lung tissue was collected more than 3 cm away from the tumor edge. A modified ARM-PCR protocol with three rounds of nested PCR amplified TCRbeta. MiXCR, applied by TCRdb to the multiplex PCR reads, yields one record per CDR3 protein. The profile covers about 75,000 distinct CDR3 sequences, with 65% to 75% appearing a single time and roughly 25% taken by the ten largest. The sequencing input was distant non-tumor lung tissue. These receptors all come from a woman aged 45-65 years with non-small cell lung cancer.

Remarks on this clonotype: This may come from a read error, since a much larger clone is one base off. The chain combines TRBV5-5 with TRBJ2-2, with TRBD2 as a possible D gene (6 bases). The germline CDR1 and CDR2 sequences are SGHKS and YYEKEE (reference sequence). The CDR3 loop spans 16 amino acids. In DNA, the CDR3 is TGTGCCAGCAGCTTGGGAGGGACTTATAACACCGGGGAGCCGTTTTTT. This sequence encodes CASSLGGTYNTGEPFF.

This clonotype has just one count. A much more abundant neighbour one base away suggests this may be a read error. This chain links TRBV20-1 with TRBJ2-1, with 8 bases that match TRBD2. The CDR3 consists of 17 residues. J gave up 0 bases and V 5 bases, and 12 bases lay outside the gene matches. Per the germline V gene, CDR1 is DFQATT and CDR2 is SNEGSKA (reference sequence). This CDR3 reads CSALVPCGGSSYNEQFF. CDR3 coding DNA: TGCAGTGCTCTAGTACCTTGCGGGGGGAGCTCCTACAATGAGCAGTTCTTC.

Regarding this clonotype: One end of the junction is discordant with germline, which a read error may explain. This chain connects TRBV11-1 to TRBJ2-1; D remains unclear. This CDR3 has 13 amino acids. Per the germline V gene, CDR1 is SGHAT and CDR2 is FQDESV (reference sequence). CDR3 in DNA: TGTGCCAGCAGCATACCTCCGCATGATGAGCAGTTCTTT. Residues: CASSIPPHDEQFF.

The chain combines TRBV29-1 with TRBJ2-3; TRBD1 agrees at 11 bases. J lost 8 bases, V lost 8 bases, and 9 bases had no gene match. Germline lookup yields CDR1 SQVTM and CDR2 ANQGSEA. The CDR3 runs 13 residues. This CDR3 reads CSQGQGGLSTQYF. As DNA, the CDR3 is TGCAGCCAGGGACAGGGGGGCCTGAGTACGCAGTATTTT.

This clonotype occurred many times. The rearrangement uses TRBV29-1 and TRBJ2-7, with D perhaps being TRBD1 or TRBD2 (6 bases each). Trimming removed 4 bases from V and 1 base from J, with 17 bases in between. CDR1 and CDR2 (germline): SQVTM, ANQGSEA. CDR3 length equals 15 residues. CDR3 bases: TGCAGCGTTGTGCCTGGAGGGGGTTTTTCCTACGAGCAGTACTTC. Translation gives CSVVPGGGFSYEQYF.

In this sample, this clonotype turned up once. Germline is not matched at one junction end, which may reflect a read error. The rearrangement uses TRBV29-1 and TRBJ2-6, with D possibly being TRBD1 (5 bases). The CDR3 is 15 amino acids. Germline assignment: CDR1 SQVTM and CDR2 ANQGSEA. The CDR3 DNA follows: TGCAGCGTTGTTGCAGCGAGATCTGGGGCCAACGTCCTGGCTTTC. Translated: CSVVAARSGANVLAF.

The V gene is TRBV11-2, the J gene TRBJ2-7; 7 positions match TRBD2. After removal of 5 bases from V and 7 bases from J, the junction contained 29 bases not matched to a gene. From germline, CDR1 is SGHAT and CDR2 FQNNGV. The CDR3 extends over 20 amino acids. CDR3 DNA: TGTGCCAGCAGCAAGAGTTATTGGGCCCAGACTAGCTGGAGTCTTGGGGAGCAGTACTTC. The encoded protein is CASSKSYWAQTSWSLGEQYF.

With respect to this clonotype: No conserved phenylalanine or tryptophan ends this CDR3, so it is likely a read error. V usage is TRBV12-3 or TRBV12-4 and J usage is TRBJ2-2, with D tentatively TRBD2 (5 bases). The CDR3 runs 16 residues. Trimming stripped 7 bases from V and 10 bases from J, with 25 bases between. CDR3 residues: CASNTVGLWENEELFL. The CDR3 nucleotides read TGTGCCAGCAACACCGTCGGCTTGTGGGAGAACGAGGAGCTGTTTCTT.

Comments on this clonotype: At one end, the junction sequence differs from germline, possibly due to a read error. CDR3 DNA sequence: TGCAGCGGACTCGTTCTGACAGATACGCGGTATTTT. This gives the protein CSGLVLTDTRYF. The gene calls are TRBV29-1 and TRBJ2-3, with D possibly being TRBD1 (5 bases). From germline, CDR1 is SQVTM and CDR2 ANQGSEA. The CDR3 covers 12 residues.